A selection of T cell receptor beta chains follows, all from one sample in a study of T cells in localized non-small cell lung cancer. Using immunoSEQ multiplex PCR, the repertoire was profiled, and TCRdb retains in-frame clones only, with some absent. The sample has tens of thousands of clones, roughly 83% seen once. The sequenced sample was peripheral blood, obtained before any cancer treatment. These receptors came from a female donor of 60 years or more with stage I lung adenocarcinoma. Each CDR3 is given with its conserved first and last residue. Each record gives: J gene, clone size, D gene, V gene, CDR3 DNA, CDR3 protein. The D gene is left open where the match is weak. Rows give clone size only sometimes, using once, few, many, or a class for an expanded clone.

>TRBJ2-5|NA|TRBD1|TRBV27
TGTGCCAGCAGTCCCGCCGGGACAGGGGGCTTCGAGACCCAGTACTTC
CASSPAGTGGFETQYF
>TRBJ1-6|NA|NA|TRBV7-2
TGTGCCAGCAACAACCCCGGCGGGGCCAGCCCAAATTCACCCCTCCACTTT
CASNNPGGASPNSPLHF
>TRBJ2-7|NA|NA|TRBV11-3
TGTGCCAGCAGCTTAGGGAGGTTTTCCTACGAGCAGTACTTC
CASSLGRFSYEQYF
>TRBJ2-3|NA|NA|TRBV7-2
TGTGCCAGCAGCTTAGCGCACTCCTCAGATACGCAGTATTTT
CASSLAHSSDTQYF
>TRBJ2-1|NA|TRBD2|TRBV9
TGTGCCAGCAGCGTAGTTGCGGGGGGGCTCAATGAGCAGTTCTTC
CASSVVAGGLNEQFF
>TRBJ1-1|NA|NA|TRBV4-1
TGCGCCAGCAGCCGATCCGCCCAGGGGATGAACACTGAAGCTTTCTTT
CASSRSAQGMNTEAFF
>TRBJ2-1|NA|TRBD2|TRBV27
TGTGCCAGCACCTATAGTGTGGGGGAGGGCTACAATGAGCAGTTCTTC
CASTYSVGEGYNEQFF
>TRBJ2-7|NA|NA|TRBV19
TGTGCCAGTAGTAAGACAGGCGGGTACTACGAGCAGTACTTC
CASSKTGGYYEQYF
>TRBJ2-7|NA|TRBD1|TRBV5-1
TGCGCCAGCAGCCCGGGGACAGGGGGCTCCTACGAGCAGTACTTC
CASSPGTGGSYEQYF
>TRBJ2-5|NA|NA|TRBV11-2
TGTGCCAGCAGCGGGCAGCGGGTGGTAGGGGAGACCCAGTACTTC
CASSGQRVVGETQYF
>TRBJ2-7|NA|NA|TRBV19
TGTGCCAGTAGTATAGTGGGGGAAACCGAGCAGTACTTC
CASSIVGETEQYF
>TRBJ2-1|NA|TRBD2|TRBV7-3
TGTGCCACCGGGACTAGCGGGAGGTCAGGCCACAATGAGCAGTTCTTC
CATGTSGRSGHNEQFF
>TRBJ2-3|NA|NA|TRBV5-5
TGTGCCAGCGAAACGGTGGGTGTTGGGACGCAGTATTTT
CASETVGVGTQYF
>TRBJ1-2|NA|NA|TRBV29-1
TGCAGCGCCGGGACGGAGGGGTATGGCTACACCTTC
CSAGTEGYGYTF
>TRBJ2-7|NA|NA|TRBV7-2
TGTGCCAGCAGCTTAGGCGTAGGGGTCAGCTCCTACGAGCAGTACTTC
CASSLGVGVSSYEQYF
>TRBJ1-6|once|TRBD1|TRBV6-5
TGTGCCAGCAGACGACAGGGGATCGATAATTCACCCCTCCACTTT
CASRRQGIDNSPLHF
>TRBJ1-2|NA|NA|TRBV7-8
TGTGCCAGCAGCTTAAAGGGACACGGATATTCGTTCACCTTC
CASSLKGHGYSFTF
>TRBJ1-1|few|TRBD1|TRBV19
TGTGCCAGTATACCGTACAGGGGCGAGATTAAGGAAGCTTTCTTT
CASIPYRGEIKEAFF
>TRBJ2-2|NA|TRBD2|TRBV5-1
TGCGCCAGCAGCTTGTACCCTAGCGGGGAGAACACCGGGGAGCTGTTTTTT
CASSLYPSGENTGELFF
>TRBJ2-1|NA|NA|TRBV7-3
TGTGCCAGCAGCTTACAGGTCGGGGGTGAGCAGTTCTTC
CASSLQVGGEQFF
>TRBJ2-1|NA|NA|TRBV19
TGTGCCAGGATAACAACTGAGCAGTTCTTC
CARITTEQFF
>TRBJ1-1|NA|NA|TRBV6-1
TGTGCCAGCTTAACAGGGAACACTGAAGCTTTCTTT
CASLTGNTEAFF
>TRBJ2-1|NA|NA|TRBV4-2
TGTGCCAGCAGCCAAGATTATGGGCGGGCAAGGCGAGGAAATGAGCAGTTCTTC
CASSQDYGRARRGNEQFF
>TRBJ1-1|NA|NA|TRBV10-3
TGTGCCATCAGTGAGCTGGTAGGGGGAGCGAACACTGAAGCTTTCTTT
CAISELVGGANTEAFF
>TRBJ1-1|NA|TRBD1|TRBV4-1
TGCGCCAGCAGCCAGTCGACAGGGGGCCTCCTTAACACTGAAGCTTTCTTT
CASSQSTGGLLNTEAFF
>TRBJ2-5|NA|TRBD2|TRBV15
TGTGCCACCAGCAGGGATGGACTAGCGGGGGGGAGTTGGTACCAAGAGACCCAGTACTTC
CATSRDGLAGGSWYQETQYF
>TRBJ1-3|NA|NA|TRBV6-1
TGTGCCAGCAGTGAACACAGGGTAGGAAACACCATATATTTT
CASSEHRVGNTIYF
>TRBJ1-2|NA|TRBD1|TRBV6-1
TGTGCCAGCAGTGAAGTAGGGGGCCGACCGCCAAGAGGCTACACCTTC
CASSEVGGRPPRGYTF
>TRBJ2-1|few|TRBD2|TRBV7-9
TGTGCCAGCAGCTGGACTAGCGGTTACAATGAGCAGTTCTTC
CASSWTSGYNEQFF
>TRBJ2-1|NA|NA|TRBV15
TGTGCCACCAGCAGAGATCTGGGACTTCACAATGAGCAGTTCTTC
CATSRDLGLHNEQFF
>TRBJ2-7|NA|TRBD1|TRBV5-1
TGCGCCAGCAGCTTGACAGGGGGCTCTGCCGAGCAGTACTTC
CASSLTGGSAEQYF
>TRBJ2-3|NA|TRBD2|TRBV4-1
TGCGCCAGCAGCCAAGTTTTAGGGGCGGGGGGGTGGACAGATACGCAGTATTTT
CASSQVLGAGGWTDTQYF
>TRBJ2-5|NA|TRBD2|TRBV5-1
TGCGCCAGCAGCTTGGTTGCTAGCGGGAGCCCCAACGGGGAGACCCAGTACTTC
CASSLVASGSPNGETQYF
>TRBJ1-2|NA|NA|TRBV11-3
TGTGCCAGCAGCTGGGGACCTTATGGCTACACCTTC
CASSWGPYGYTF
>TRBJ2-1|NA|TRBD2|TRBV7-2
TGTGCCAGCAGCCGGCTAGCGGGAGGCCCGTACAATGAGCAGTTCTTC
CASSRLAGGPYNEQFF
>TRBJ2-3|NA|TRBD1|TRBV5-5
TGTGCCAGCAGCTTGATGGACAGGGCCACAGATACGCAGTATTTT
CASSLMDRATDTQYF
>TRBJ2-7|NA|NA|TRBV7-2
TGTGCCAGCAGCTTAGGTGGTAGTAGCGCCGTGAGGTCGTTC
CASSLGGSSAVRSF
>TRBJ2-4|NA|TRBD1|TRBV27
TGTGCCAGCAGTTCCGGGACAGGGGAGAGAAACATTCAGTACTTC
CASSSGTGERNIQYF
>TRBJ1-4|NA|NA|TRBV19
TGTGCCAGTAGCCAATTTGGGGCGGGAGAAAAACTGTTTTTT
CASSQFGAGEKLFF